What follows are 15 T cell receptor beta chains derived from one specimen sequenced in a study of identical twins. TCRdb re-called the 5' RACE reads with MiXCR, one entry per CDR3 protein. Of about 240,000 distinct CDR3 sequences listed, about 12% are singletons. A further study also used this sample, focusing on yellow fever vaccine responses in identical twins.

Sequencing was carried out using memory (CD45RO+) T cells sorted from blood. The receptors derive from a woman aged 18-30 years in good health.

The chain links TRBV24-1 to TRBJ2-5; D is ambiguous. Looked up from germline, CDR1 is KGHDR and CDR2 is SFDVKD. Trimming took off 4 bases at V and 7 bases at J, with 6 bases between the two ends. This CDR3 is built from 11 residues. The CDR3 loop reads CATSDRWTQYF. Here the CDR3 DNA reads TGTGCCACCAGTGACCGGTGGACCCAGTACTTC.

This rearrangement joins TRBV29-1 to TRBJ2-4; possible D gene TRBD2, 7 bases. Per the germline V gene, CDR1 is SQVTM and CDR2 is ANQGSEA. The CDR3 totals 15 residues. Trimming cost V 1 base and J 0 bases, with 10 bases left between them. CDR3 nucleotides: TGCAGCGTTGAAGGGGGGGGGCTAGCCAAAAACATTCAGTACTTC. Translated: CSVEGGGLAKNIQYF.

This clonotype occurred a few times. V and J are TRBV6-1 and TRBJ2-7, with no clear D. Deletions cut 5 bases from V and 3 bases from J, with 14 bases between. Germline V lookup: CDR1 MNHNS, CDR2 SASEGT. CDR3 size: 14 residues. As DNA, the CDR3 is TGTGCCAGCAGTACCGCAGGCAGAAACTACGAGCAGTACTTC. It translates to CASSTAGRNYEQYF.

As concerns this clonotype: This sequence may be a read error, since a much larger clone differs from it by one base. The chain combines TRBV11-2 with TRBJ2-7; TRBD1 matches at 9 bases. CDR1 SGHAT and CDR2 FQNNGV come from the germline V gene. This CDR3 spans 17 amino acids. The CDR3 protein is CPSSLTDGQGFSYEQYF. The DNA for the CDR3 is TGTCCCAGCAGCTTGACAGATGGACAGGGGTTCTCCTACGAGCAGTACTTC.

At least ten counts were recorded for this clonotype. The rearrangement joins TRBV12-3 or TRBV12-4 to TRBJ2-5; D is possibly TRBD1 (5 bases). V was trimmed by 1 base and J by 5 bases, leaving 14 bases between them. The CDR3 contains 15 residues. CDR3 protein: CASSLDRSGRETQYF. The CDR3, as DNA: TGTGCCAGCAGTTTAGACAGGTCGGGTCGGGAGACCCAGTACTTC.

This clonotype came up many times. This rearrangement joins TRBV7-9 to TRBJ1-6; D possibly corresponds to TRBD1 (5 bases). Trimming took off 5 bases at V and 7 bases at J, with 9 bases between the two ends. Germline V lookup: CDR1 SEHNR, CDR2 FQNEAQ (reference sequence). This CDR3 is built from 13 residues. This CDR3 reads CASSDSGNSPLHF. The CDR3, as DNA: TGTGCCAGCAGCGACAGTGGGAATTCACCCCTCCACTTT.

This clonotype was seen a few times. The rearrangement uses TRBV28 and TRBJ1-2, with TRBD1 as a possible D gene (5 bases). Germline assignment: CDR1 MDHEN and CDR2 SYDVKM. This CDR3 has 15 amino acids. Trimming took 3 bases from V and 2 from J, leaving 13 bases between them. The CDR3 reads CASSLGGNTNYGYTF. The CDR3 coding sequence is TGTGCCAGCAGTTTGGGGGGGAACACCAACTATGGCTACACCTTC.

This clonotype was counted at least ten times. The V gene is TRBV4-1, the J gene TRBJ2-1; 12 positions agree with TRBD2. V was pared by 2 bases and J by 8 bases, with 7 bases of the junction left unmatched. Germline CDR1 reads MGHRA; CDR2 reads YSYEKL. The CDR3 extends over 16 amino acids. DNA for the CDR3: TGCGCCAGCAGCCAAACAAGACTAGCGGGAGTCCATGAGCAGTTCTTC. This codes for CASSQTRLAGVHEQFF.

The CDR3 DNA is TGCGCCAGCAGCCAAGCCCCCCAGAGCGGATATGAGCAGTTCTTC. Its translation: CASSQAPQSGYEQFF. The chain links TRBV4-1 to TRBJ2-1, with D possibly TRBD2 on 5 matching bases. The germline V gene encodes CDR1 MGHRA and CDR2 YSYEKL. There are 15 residues in the CDR3. The V and J ends lost 1 base and 8 bases respectively, with 15 bases between them.

This clonotype has ten or more counts. The chain combines TRBV7-9 with TRBJ1-2; 7 positions agree with TRBD1. The length of the CDR3 is 13 residues. In germline, CDR1 is SEHNR, CDR2 FQNEAQ (reference sequence). The trim removed 4 bases at V and 6 bases at J, leaving 5 bases unmatched. CDR3 amino acids: CASSSGQGDGYTF. In DNA form, the CDR3 reads TGTGCCAGCAGCTCGGGGCAGGGGGATGGCTACACCTTC.

Many counts were recorded for this clonotype. The chain is built from TRBV6-1 and TRBJ2-5, with 10 bases identical to TRBD2. Germline V lookup: CDR1 MNHNS, CDR2 SASEGT. J was trimmed by 5 bases and V by 5 bases; bases with no gene match: 14. This CDR3 comprises 17 residues. The CDR3 loop reads CASSPYYLGSGGETQYF. The CDR3, as DNA: TGTGCCAGCAGTCCATACTATCTCGGTAGCGGGGGGGAGACCCAGTACTTC.

The chain joins TRBV24-1 to TRBJ2-1; D is uncertain. This CDR3 comprises 13 residues. V dropped 3 bases and J dropped 7 bases, with 9 bases sitting between them. Germline loops: CDR1 KGHDR, CDR2 SFDVKD. CDR3 region: CATSDATINEQFF. In DNA form, the CDR3 reads TGTGCCACCAGTGATGCGACCATTAATGAGCAGTTCTTC.

This clonotype was detected ten times or more. V gene TRBV20-1 combines with J gene TRBJ1-2; TRBD1 aligns across 7 bases. Trimming removed 7 bases from V and 2 bases from J; junction bases left unmatched: 4. CDR1 and CDR2 from the germline V gene are DFQATT and SNEGSKA (reference sequence). The CDR3 sequence is 12 residues long. The CDR3 nucleotides read TGCAGTGGCCAACAGGGGAACTATGGCTACACCTTC. Its translation: CSGQQGNYGYTF.

This chain connects TRBV3-1 to TRBJ1-1; D not resolved. In germline, CDR1 is LGHDT, CDR2 YNNKEL (reference sequence). V shed 5 bases and J shed 1 base, with 11 bases lying between them. The CDR3 has 14 amino acids. The CDR3 DNA reads as TGTGCCAGCAGCTATACATACTCGAACACTGAAGCTTTCTTT. Translation gives CASSYTYSNTEAFF.

This clonotype was observed many times. The chain recombines TRBV9 with TRBJ2-1; D not certain. This CDR3 is built from 16 residues. The germline gives CDR1 SGDLS, CDR2 YYNGEE. V was cut by 4 bases and J by 5 bases, with 19 bases left in between. The CDR3 coding sequence is TGTGCCAGCAGCTCAAAGACCCCCTCCTACGACAATGAGCAGTTCTTC. Amino acid sequence: CASSSKTPSYDNEQFF.